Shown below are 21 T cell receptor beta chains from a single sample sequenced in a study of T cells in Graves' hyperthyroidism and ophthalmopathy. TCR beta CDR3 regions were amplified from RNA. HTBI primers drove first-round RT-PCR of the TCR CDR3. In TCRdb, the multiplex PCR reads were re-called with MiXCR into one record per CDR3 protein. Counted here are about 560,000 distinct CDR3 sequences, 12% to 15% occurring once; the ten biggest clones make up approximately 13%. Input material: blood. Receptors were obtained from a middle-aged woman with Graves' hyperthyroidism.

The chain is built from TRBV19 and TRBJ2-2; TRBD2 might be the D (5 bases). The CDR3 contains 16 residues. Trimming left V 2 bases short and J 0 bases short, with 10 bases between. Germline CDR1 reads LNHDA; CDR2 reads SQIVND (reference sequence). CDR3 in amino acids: CASSIISLANTGELFF. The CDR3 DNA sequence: TGTGCCAGTAGTATAATTTCACTAGCGAACACCGGGGAGCTGTTTTTT.

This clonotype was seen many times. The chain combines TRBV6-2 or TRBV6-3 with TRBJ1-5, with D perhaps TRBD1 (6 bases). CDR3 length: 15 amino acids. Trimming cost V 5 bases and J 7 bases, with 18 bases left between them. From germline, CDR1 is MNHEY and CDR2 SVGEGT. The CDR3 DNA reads TGTGCCAGCAGTGGACAGTTACTCGACCAGCAGCCCCAGCATTTT. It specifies CASSGQLLDQQPQHF.

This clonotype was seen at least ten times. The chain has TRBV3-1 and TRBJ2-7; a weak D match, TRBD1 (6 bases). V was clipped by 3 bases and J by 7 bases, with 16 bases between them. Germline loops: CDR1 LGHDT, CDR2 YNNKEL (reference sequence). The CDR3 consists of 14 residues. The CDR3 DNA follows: TGTGCCAGCAGCCAGGGAAACAGGGAGATGGAGCAGTACTTC. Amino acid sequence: CASSQGNREMEQYF.

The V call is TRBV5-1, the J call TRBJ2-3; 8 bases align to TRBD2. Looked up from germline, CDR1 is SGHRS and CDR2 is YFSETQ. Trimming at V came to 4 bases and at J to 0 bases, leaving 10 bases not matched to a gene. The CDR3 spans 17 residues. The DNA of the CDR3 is TGCGCCAGCAGCAGGACCCCCGCTAGCGGGAGCACAGATACGCAGTATTTT. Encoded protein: CASSRTPASGSTDTQYF.

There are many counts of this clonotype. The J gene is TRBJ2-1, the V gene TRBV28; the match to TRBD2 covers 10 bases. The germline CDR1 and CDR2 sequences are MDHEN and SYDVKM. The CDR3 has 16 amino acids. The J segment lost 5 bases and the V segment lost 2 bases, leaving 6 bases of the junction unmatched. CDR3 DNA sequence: TGTGCCAGCAGTTTAGGGCTAGCGGGAGACCACAATGAGCAGTTCTTC. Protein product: CASSLGLAGDHNEQFF. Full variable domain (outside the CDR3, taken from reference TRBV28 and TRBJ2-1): DVKVTQSSRYLVKRTGEKVFLECVQDMDHENMFWYRQDPGLGLRLIYFSYDVKMKEKGDIPEGYSVSREKKERFSLILESASTNQTSMYLCASSLGLAGDHNEQFFGPGTRLTVL.

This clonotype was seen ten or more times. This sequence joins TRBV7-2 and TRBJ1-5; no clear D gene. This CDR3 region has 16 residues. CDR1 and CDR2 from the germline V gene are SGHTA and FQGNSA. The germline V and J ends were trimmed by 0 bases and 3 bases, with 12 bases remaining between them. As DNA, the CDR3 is TGTGCCAGCAGCTTAGCGGTTGGCAGTAACAATCAGCCCCAGCATTTT. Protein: CASSLAVGSNNQPQHF.

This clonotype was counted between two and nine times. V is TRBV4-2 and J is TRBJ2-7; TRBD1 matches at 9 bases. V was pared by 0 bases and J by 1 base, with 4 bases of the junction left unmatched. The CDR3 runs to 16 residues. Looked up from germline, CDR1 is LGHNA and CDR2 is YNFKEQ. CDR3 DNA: TGTGCCAGCAGCCAAGATGGGACAGGGACTTCCTACGAGCAGTACTTC. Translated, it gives CASSQDGTGTSYEQYF.

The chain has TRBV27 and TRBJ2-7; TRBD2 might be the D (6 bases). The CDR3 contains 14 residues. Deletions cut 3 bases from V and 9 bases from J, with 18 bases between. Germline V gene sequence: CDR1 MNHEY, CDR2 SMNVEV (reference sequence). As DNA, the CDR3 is TGTGCCAGCAGTTTTGGGGGAACAGGAGGGACGCAGTACTTC. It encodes CASSFGGTGGTQYF.

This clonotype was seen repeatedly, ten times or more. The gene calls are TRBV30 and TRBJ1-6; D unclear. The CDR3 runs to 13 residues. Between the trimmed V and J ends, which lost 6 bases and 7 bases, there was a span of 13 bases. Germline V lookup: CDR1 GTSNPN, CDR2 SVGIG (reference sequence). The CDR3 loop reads CACGQPPNSPLHF. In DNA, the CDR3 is TGTGCCTGTGGTCAGCCCCCGAATTCACCCCTCCACTTT.

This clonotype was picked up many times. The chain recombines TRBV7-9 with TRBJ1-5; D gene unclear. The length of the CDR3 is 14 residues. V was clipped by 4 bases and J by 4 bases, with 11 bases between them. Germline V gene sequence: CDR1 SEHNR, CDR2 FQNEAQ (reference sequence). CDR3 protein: CASSSLTENQPQHF. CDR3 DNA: TGTGCCAGCAGCTCCCTCACCGAGAATCAGCCCCAGCATTTT.

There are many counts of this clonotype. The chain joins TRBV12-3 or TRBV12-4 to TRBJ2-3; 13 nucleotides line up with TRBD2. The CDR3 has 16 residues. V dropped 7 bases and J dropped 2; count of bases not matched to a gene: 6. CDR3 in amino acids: CASKVGTSGDTDTQYF. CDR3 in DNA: TGTGCCAGCAAGGTCGGGACTAGCGGGGACACAGATACGCAGTATTTT.

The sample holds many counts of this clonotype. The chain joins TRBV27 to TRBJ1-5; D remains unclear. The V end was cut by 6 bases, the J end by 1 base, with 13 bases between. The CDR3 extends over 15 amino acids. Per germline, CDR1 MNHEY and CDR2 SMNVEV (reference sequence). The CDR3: CASSSDPVSNQPQHF. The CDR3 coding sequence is TGTGCCAGCAGCTCCGACCCGGTGAGCAATCAGCCCCAGCATTTT.

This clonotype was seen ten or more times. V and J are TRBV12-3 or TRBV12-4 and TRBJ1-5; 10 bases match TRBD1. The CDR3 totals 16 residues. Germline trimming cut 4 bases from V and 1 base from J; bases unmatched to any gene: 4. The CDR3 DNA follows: TGTGCCAGCAGTTCCGGGACAGGGGTCAGCAATCAGCCCCAGCATTTT. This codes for CASSSGTGVSNQPQHF.

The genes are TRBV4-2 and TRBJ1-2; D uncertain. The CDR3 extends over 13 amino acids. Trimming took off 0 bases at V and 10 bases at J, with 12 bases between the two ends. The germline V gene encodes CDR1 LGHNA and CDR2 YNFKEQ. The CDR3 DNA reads TGTGCCAGCAGCCAAGAATCGGCCGACGACTACACCTTC. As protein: CASSQESADDYTF.

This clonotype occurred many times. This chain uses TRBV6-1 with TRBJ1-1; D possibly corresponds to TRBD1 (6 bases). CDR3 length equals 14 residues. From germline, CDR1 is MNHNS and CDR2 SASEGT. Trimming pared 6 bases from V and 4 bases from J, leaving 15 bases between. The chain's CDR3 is CASRPTGHITEAFF. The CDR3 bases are TGTGCCAGCAGGCCTACAGGGCACATCACTGAAGCTTTCTTT.

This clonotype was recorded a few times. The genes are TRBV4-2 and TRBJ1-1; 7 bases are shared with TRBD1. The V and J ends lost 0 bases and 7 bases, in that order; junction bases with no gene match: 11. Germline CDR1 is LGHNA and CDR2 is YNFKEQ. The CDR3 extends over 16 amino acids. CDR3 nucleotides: TGTGCCAGCAGCCAAGATAGACAGGGACAAACTGATGAAGCTTTCTTT. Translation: CASSQDRQGQTDEAFF.

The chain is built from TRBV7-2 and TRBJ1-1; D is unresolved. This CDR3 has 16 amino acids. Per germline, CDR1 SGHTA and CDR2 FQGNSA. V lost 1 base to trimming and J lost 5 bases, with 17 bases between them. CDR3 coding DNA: TGTGCCAGCAGCTTAGGCCGGCCGGGAGGTGGGACTGAAGCTTTCTTT. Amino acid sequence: CASSLGRPGGGTEAFF.

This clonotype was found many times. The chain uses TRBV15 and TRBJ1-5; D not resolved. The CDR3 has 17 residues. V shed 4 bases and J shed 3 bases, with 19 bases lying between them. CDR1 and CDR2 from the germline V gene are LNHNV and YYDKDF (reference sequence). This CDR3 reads CATSKEWDRPPNQPQHF. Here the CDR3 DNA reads TGTGCCACCAGCAAGGAGTGGGATCGACCCCCCAATCAGCCCCAGCATTTT.

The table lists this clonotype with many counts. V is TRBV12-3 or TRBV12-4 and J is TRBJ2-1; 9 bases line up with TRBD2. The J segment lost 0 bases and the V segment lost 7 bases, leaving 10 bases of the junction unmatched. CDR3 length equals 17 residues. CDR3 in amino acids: CASIPGGSGSSYNEQFF. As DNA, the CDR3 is TGTGCCAGCATCCCGGGGGGTAGCGGGAGCTCCTACAATGAGCAGTTCTTC.

The CDR3 loop is CASSDTGTGVTGELFF. CDR3 coding DNA: TGTGCCAGCAGCGATACCGGGACAGGGGTTACCGGGGAGCTGTTTTTT. This chain uses TRBV3-1 with TRBJ2-2; 10 bases fit TRBD1. Per the germline V gene, CDR1 is LGHDT and CDR2 is YNNKEL (reference sequence). V shed 5 bases and J 5 bases; nucleotides not matched to a gene: 8. CDR3 length: 16 amino acids.

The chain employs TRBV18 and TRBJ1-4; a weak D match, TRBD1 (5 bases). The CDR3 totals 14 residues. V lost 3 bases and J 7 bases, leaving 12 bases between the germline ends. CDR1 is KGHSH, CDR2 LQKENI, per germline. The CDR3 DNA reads TGTGCCAGCTCACCCCAGGGAGGGAGTGAAAAACTGTTTTTT. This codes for CASSPQGGSEKLFF.